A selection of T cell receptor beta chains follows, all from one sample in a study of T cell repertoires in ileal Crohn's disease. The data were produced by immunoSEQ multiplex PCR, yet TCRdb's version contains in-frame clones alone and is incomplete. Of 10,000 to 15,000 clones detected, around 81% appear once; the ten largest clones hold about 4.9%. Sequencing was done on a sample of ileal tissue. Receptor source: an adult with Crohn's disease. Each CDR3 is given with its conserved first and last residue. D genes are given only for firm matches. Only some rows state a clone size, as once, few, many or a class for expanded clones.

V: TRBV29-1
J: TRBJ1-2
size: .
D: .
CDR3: CSARVGGLGYGYTF
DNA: TGCAGCGCCAGAGTGGGGGGGCTGGGCTATGGCTACACCTTC

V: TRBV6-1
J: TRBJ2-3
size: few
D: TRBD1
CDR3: CASIQGGTDTQYF
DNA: TGTGCCAGCATTCAGGGGGGCACAGATACGCAGTATTTT

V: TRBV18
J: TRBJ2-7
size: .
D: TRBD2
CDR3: CASQAGLTYEQYF
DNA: TGTGCCAGCCAAGCGGGGCTAACCTACGAGCAGTACTTC

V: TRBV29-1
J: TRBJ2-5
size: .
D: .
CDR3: CSVTGASGQETQYF
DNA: TGCAGCGTGACGGGGGCTAGCGGCCAAGAGACCCAGTACTTC

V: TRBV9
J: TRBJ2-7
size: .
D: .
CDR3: CASSAGHFGEQYF
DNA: TGTGCCAGCAGCGCGGGACATTTCGGCGAGCAGTACTTC

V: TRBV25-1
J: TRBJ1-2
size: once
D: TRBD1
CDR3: CASSEGTVRGYTF
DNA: TGTGCCAGCAGTGAGGGGACAGTAAGGGGCTACACCTTC

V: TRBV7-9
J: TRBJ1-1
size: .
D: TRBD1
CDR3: CASSLETGSEAFF
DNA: TGTGCCAGCAGCTTGGAGACAGGGTCTGAAGCTTTCTTT

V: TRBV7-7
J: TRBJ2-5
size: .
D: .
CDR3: CASSPRQNSLQETQYF
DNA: TGTGCTAGCAGCCCAAGACAGAATTCCCTCCAAGAGACCCAGTACTTC

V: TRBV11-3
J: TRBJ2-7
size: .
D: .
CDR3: CASSDLRRDPYF
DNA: TGTGCCAGCAGCGACCTTCGGCGGGATCCGTACTTC

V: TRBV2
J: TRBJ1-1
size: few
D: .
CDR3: CASRGGKHTEAFF
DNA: TGTGCCAGCAGGGGGGGGAAACACACTGAAGCTTTCTTT

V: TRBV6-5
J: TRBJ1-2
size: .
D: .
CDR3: CASSTTNQGNYGYTF
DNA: TGTGCCAGCAGCACGACCAACCAGGGGAACTATGGCTACACCTTC

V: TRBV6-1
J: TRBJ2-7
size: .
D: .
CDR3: CATRPHSYEQYF
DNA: TGTGCCACCAGGCCCCACAGCTACGAGCAGTACTTC

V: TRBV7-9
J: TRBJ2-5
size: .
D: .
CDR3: CASSPQASGQETQYF
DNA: TGTGCCAGCAGCCCCCAGGCATCAGGACAAGAGACCCAGTACTTC

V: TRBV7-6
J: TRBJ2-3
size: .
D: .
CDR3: CASSLRVSTDTQYF
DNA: TGTGCCAGCAGCTTAAGAGTGAGCACAGATACGCAGTATTTT

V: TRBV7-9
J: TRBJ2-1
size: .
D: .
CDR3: CASSLGTRDRNEQFF
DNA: TGTGCCAGCAGCTTGGGCACCAGGGATAGGAATGAGCAGTTCTTC

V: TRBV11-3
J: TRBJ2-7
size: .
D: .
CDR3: CASSRDSAYEQYF
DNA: TGTGCCAGCAGCCGGGACTCGGCCTACGAGCAGTACTTC

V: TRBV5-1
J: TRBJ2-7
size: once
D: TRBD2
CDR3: CASSLDSGLATYEQYF
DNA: TGCGCCAGCAGCTTGGACAGCGGACTAGCGACTTACGAGCAGTACTTC

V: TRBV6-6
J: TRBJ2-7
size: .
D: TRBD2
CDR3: CASSWDYPSYEQYF
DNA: TGTGCCAGCAGTTGGGACTACCCCTCCTACGAGCAGTACTTC

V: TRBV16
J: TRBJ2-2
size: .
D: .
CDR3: CASSRGQTTGELFF
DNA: TGTGCCAGCAGCCGCGGACAGACCACCGGGGAGCTGTTTTTT

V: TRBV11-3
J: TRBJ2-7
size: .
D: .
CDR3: CASSSIGSTSYEQYF
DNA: TGTGCCAGCAGCTCCATCGGGAGTACTTCCTACGAGCAGTACTTC

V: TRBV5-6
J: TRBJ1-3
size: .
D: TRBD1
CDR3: CASGDSSGNTIYF
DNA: TGTGCCTCTGGGGACAGCTCTGGAAACACCATATATTTT

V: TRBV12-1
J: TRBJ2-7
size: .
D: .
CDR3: CASSFVGQGSYEQYF
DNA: .

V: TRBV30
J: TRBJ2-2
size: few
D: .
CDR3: CAWKRQTNTGELFF
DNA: TGTGCCTGGAAGAGGCAGACGAACACCGGGGAGCTGTTTTTT

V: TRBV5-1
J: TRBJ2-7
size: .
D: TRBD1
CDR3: CASSPGGKNYEQYF
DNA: TGCGCCAGCAGCCCAGGGGGAAAGAACTACGAGCAGTACTTC

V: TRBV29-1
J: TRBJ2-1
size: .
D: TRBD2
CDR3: CSVEQSGGFF
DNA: TGCAGCGTTGAACAGTCGGGAGGGTTCTTC

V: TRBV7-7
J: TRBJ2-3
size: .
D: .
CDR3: CASSSGLSTDTQYF
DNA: TGTGCTAGCAGCTCAGGGCTTAGCACAGATACGCAGTATTTT

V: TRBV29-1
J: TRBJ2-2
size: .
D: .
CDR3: CSVIYGSGNTGELFF
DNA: TGCAGCGTTATCTATGGTAGCGGAAACACCGGGGAGCTGTTTTTT

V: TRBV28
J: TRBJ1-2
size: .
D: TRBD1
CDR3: CASRGTGVGYTF
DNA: TGTGCCAGCAGGGGGACAGGGGTTGGCTACACCTTC

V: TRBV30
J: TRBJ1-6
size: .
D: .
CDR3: CAWRPGGYNSPLHF
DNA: TGTGCCTGGCGACCCGGCGGTTATAATTCACCCCTCCACTTT

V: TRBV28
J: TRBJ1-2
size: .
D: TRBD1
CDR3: CASSLSDRAYGYTF
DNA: TGTGCCAGCAGTTTATCAGACAGGGCCTATGGCTACACCTTC

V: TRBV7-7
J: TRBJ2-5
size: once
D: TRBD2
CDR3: CASSSSLAGGRETQYF
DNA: TGTGCTAGCAGCTCTAGCCTAGCGGGAGGCCGGGAGACCCAGTACTTC

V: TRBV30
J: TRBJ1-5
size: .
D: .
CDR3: CAWSSGFGNQPQHF
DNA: TGTGCCTGGAGTAGCGGTTTTGGCAATCAGCCCCAGCATTTT

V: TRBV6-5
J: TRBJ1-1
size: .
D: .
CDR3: CASRGHMNTEAFF
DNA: TGTGCCAGCAGGGGGCACATGAACACTGAAGCTTTCTTT

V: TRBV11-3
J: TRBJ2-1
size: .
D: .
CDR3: CASSLGTRVSEQFF
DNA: TGTGCCAGCAGCTTAGGGACGAGGGTTAGTGAGCAGTTCTTC

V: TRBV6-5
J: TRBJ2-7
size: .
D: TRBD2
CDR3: CASSEREVTYEQYF
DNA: TGTGCCAGCAGCGAGCGGGAGGTAACCTACGAGCAGTACTTC

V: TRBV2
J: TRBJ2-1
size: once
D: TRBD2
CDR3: CASSDPFPAGVGNEQFF
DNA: TGTGCCAGCAGTGACCCCTTTCCGGCGGGGGTTGGGAATGAGCAGTTCTTC

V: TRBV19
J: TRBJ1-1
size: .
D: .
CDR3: CASSSTGGGAFF
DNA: TGTGCCAGTAGTTCTACCGGAGGAGGAGCTTTCTTT

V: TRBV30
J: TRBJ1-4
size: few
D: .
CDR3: CAWSVPGLTNEKLFF
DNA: TGTGCCTGGAGTGTACCAGGGTTGACTAATGAAAAACTGTTTTTT

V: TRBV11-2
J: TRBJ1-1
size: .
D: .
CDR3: CASSLQENTEAFF
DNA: TGTGCCAGCAGCTTACAGGAGAACACTGAAGCTTTCTTT

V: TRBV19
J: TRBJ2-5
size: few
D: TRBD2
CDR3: CASSPTGSRGAGETQYF
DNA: TGTGCCAGTAGCCCCACCGGCTCGCGGGGAGCGGGGGAGACCCAGTACTTC

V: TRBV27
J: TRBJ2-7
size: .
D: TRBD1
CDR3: CASSLSGTGSYEQYF
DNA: TGTGCCAGCAGTTTATCCGGGACAGGCTCCTACGAGCAGTACTTC

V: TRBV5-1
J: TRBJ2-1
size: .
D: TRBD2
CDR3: CASSSRDYYNEQFF
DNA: TGCGCCAGCAGTTCGAGGGACTACTACAATGAGCAGTTCTTC

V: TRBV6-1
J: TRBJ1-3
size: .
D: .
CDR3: CASSEFPSDTIYF
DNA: TGTGCCAGCAGTGAATTCCCGTCGGACACCATATATTTT

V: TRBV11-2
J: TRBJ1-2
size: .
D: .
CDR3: CASSKVLTGSDYGYTF
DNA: TGTGCCAGCAGCAAAGTCCTTACAGGTTCGGACTATGGCTACACCTTC

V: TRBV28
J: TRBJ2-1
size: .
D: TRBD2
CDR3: CASSEPTSGSNEQFF
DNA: TGTGCCAGCAGTGAACCGACTAGCGGGAGTAATGAGCAGTTCTTC

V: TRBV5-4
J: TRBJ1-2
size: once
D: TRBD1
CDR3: CASSTGTGGFGYTF
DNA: TGTGCCAGCAGCACAGGGACAGGGGGCTTTGGCTACACCTTC

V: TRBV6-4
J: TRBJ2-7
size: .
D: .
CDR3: CASSEVEGSYEQYF
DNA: TGTGCCAGCAGTGAAGTGGAGGGCTCCTACGAGCAGTACTTC

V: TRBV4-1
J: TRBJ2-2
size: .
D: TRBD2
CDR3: CASSQNPGGWGGSTGELFF
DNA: TGCGCCAGCAGCCAAAACCCGGGAGGTTGGGGGGGGAGCACCGGGGAGCTGTTTTTT